Listed below are T cell receptor beta chains from one sample, sequenced in a study of shared clonotypes between healthy human individuals. Sequencing used immunoSEQ multiplex PCR; TCRdb keeps in-frame clones, though not all of them. The sample has a few million clones, approximately 95% seen once. The sample consisted of naive CD4+ T cells sorted from blood. Receptors originate from a man aged 18 to 35 in good health. CDR3s include the opening cysteine and the closing phenylalanine or tryptophan. D genes are given only for firm matches. For some rows the clone size is stated as once, few or many, or as a class when expanded; others skip it.

TRBV6-6,TRBJ2-7,.,.,CASRDHYEQYF,TGTGCCAGCAGGGACCACTACGAGCAGTACTTC
TRBV6-6,TRBJ1-5,TRBD1,.,CASSYGDRNLNQPQHF,TGTGCCAGCAGTTACGGGGACAGGAATCTAAATCAGCCCCAGCATTTT
TRBV5-1,TRBJ2-7,TRBD2,.,CASSSSRLAGGLTYEQYF,TGCGCCAGCAGCTCTTCCCGACTAGCGGGGGGGCTAACCTACGAGCAGTACTTC
TRBV19,TRBJ2-3,.,.,CASSPGDADTQYF,TGTGCCAGTAGTCCGGGGGACGCAGATACGCAGTATTTT
TRBV5-1,TRBJ1-4,.,.,CASSLGPEGEKLFF,TGCGCCAGCAGCTTGGGGCCGGAAGGGGAAAAACTGTTTTTT
TRBV28,TRBJ1-5,.,.,CASSFPGLDQPQHF,TGTGCCAGCAGTTTCCCGGGCCTCGATCAGCCCCAGCATTTT
TRBV18,TRBJ1-1,.,.,CASSPGSLNTEAFF,TGTGCCAGCTCACCAGGGTCCCTGAACACTGAAGCTTTCTTT
TRBV6-6,TRBJ1-5,.,.,CASSSQVDNQPQHF,TGTGCCAGCAGTAGTCAGGTAGACAATCAGCCCCAGCATTTT
TRBV6-6,TRBJ2-3,TRBD2,.,CAVSPGGWADTQYF,TGTGCCGTCAGCCCGGGGGGGTGGGCAGATACGCAGTATTTT
TRBV18,TRBJ1-6,TRBD1,.,CASSPQLTGGNSPLHF,TGTGCCAGCTCACCACAGTTGACAGGGGGCAATTCACCCCTCCACTTT
TRBV2,TRBJ2-5,.,once,CASTRTDGRETQYF,TGTGCCAGCACCAGGACGGACGGACGGGAGACCCAGTACTTC
TRBV28,TRBJ2-7,.,.,CASSPGDKSSYEQYF,TGTGCCAGCAGTCCCGGAGACAAGAGCTCCTACGAGCAGTACTTC
TRBV6-6,TRBJ2-4,TRBD2,.,CASSGLAGGVNIQYF,TGTGCCAGCAGTGGACTAGCGGGAGGGGTAAACATTCAGTACTTC
TRBV11-2,TRBJ2-7,TRBD2,.,CASRLDPGTRGEQYF,TGTGCCAGCAGGTTGGATCCCGGGACTAGGGGGGAGCAGTACTTC
TRBV4-3,TRBJ2-2,TRBD2,.,CASSQEIPAGGRTGELFF,TGCGCCAGCAGCCAAGAAATCCCAGCGGGAGGGAGGACCGGGGAGCTGTTTTTT
TRBV5-6,TRBJ2-5,.,.,CASSSRDQETQYF,TGTGCCAGCAGCTCCAGGGACCAAGAGACCCAGTACTTC
TRBV6-1,TRBJ2-7,.,.,CASSEKEGRKQYF,TGTGCCAGCAGTGAGAAGGAGGGACGGAAGCAGTACTTC
TRBV28,TRBJ1-6,.,few,CASSSAGPPNSPLHF,TGTGCCAGCAGTTCGGCGGGACCGCCTAATTCACCCCTCCACTTT
TRBV28,TRBJ1-5,.,.,CASSLGDRRDQPQHF,TGTGCCAGCAGTTTGGGTGACAGAAGGGATCAGCCCCAGCATTTT
TRBV7-9,TRBJ1-4,.,.,CASSLATVSTNEKLFF,TGTGCCAGCAGCTTAGCGACAGTTTCAACTAATGAAAAACTGTTTTTT
TRBV7-2,TRBJ2-1,.,.,CASSLYRENNEQFF,TGTGCCAGCAGCCTTTACCGGGAAAACAATGAGCAGTTCTTC
TRBV5-6,TRBJ1-4,TRBD1,.,CASSFAGTGYEKLFF,TGTGCCAGCAGCTTTGCCGGGACAGGGTACGAAAAACTGTTTTTT
TRBV18,TRBJ2-5,.,.,CASSPTSGGGETQYF,TGTGCCAGCTCACCCACCTCAGGGGGAGGAGAGACCCAGTACTTC
TRBV2,TRBJ2-1,.,.,CASTQGGGNEQFF,TGTGCCAGCACCCAGGGGGGCGGAAATGAGCAGTTCTTC
TRBV9,TRBJ1-4,TRBD1,.,CASSAQGAREKLFF,TGTGCCAGCAGCGCTCAGGGGGCACGGGAAAAACTGTTTTTT
TRBV27,TRBJ1-1,.,once,CASKQGINTEAFF,TGTGCCAGCAAACAGGGCATAAACACTGAAGCTTTCTTT
TRBV19,TRBJ1-1,TRBD1,.,CASSGNRGSTKVRAFF,TGTGCCAGTAGTGGGAACAGGGGATCCACCAAGGTGCGTGCTTTCTTT
TRBV28,TRBJ2-7,.,once,CASRDAGREQYF,TGTGCCAGCAGGGACGCAGGGCGCGAGCAGTACTTC
TRBV27,TRBJ1-4,TRBD1,once,CASSLSRGQSNEKLFF,TGTGCCAGCAGTTTAAGCAGGGGACAGAGTAATGAAAAACTGTTTTTT
TRBV2,TRBJ2-7,TRBD2,.,CARGRLAGHEQYF,TGTGCCAGGGGTCGACTAGCGGGACACGAGCAGTACTTC
TRBV6-5,TRBJ2-7,.,.,CASRGRGPYYEQYF,TGTGCCAGCAGGGGGCGGGGTCCTTACTACGAGCAGTACTTC
TRBV10-3,TRBJ1-2,.,.,CAISEREDGYTF,TGTGCCATCAGTGAGAGGGAAGATGGCTACACCTTC
TRBV7-2,TRBJ2-7,.,.,CASSLRRDWGYEQYF,TGTGCCAGCAGCTTACGCCGGGACTGGGGCTACGAGCAGTACTTC
TRBV30,TRBJ1-1,TRBD1,.,CAWSGGGHTEAFF,TGTGCCTGGAGTGGAGGGGGCCACACTGAAGCTTTCTTT
TRBV10-3,TRBJ1-1,TRBD1,.,CAISGDSEAFF,TGTGCCATCAGTGGGGACAGTGAAGCTTTCTTT
TRBV19,TRBJ1-5,.,once,CASSIALDQPQHF,TGTGCCAGTAGTATTGCCTTAGATCAGCCCCAGCATTTT
TRBV7-9,TRBJ2-7,TRBD2,.,CASSLLAGGPYEQYF,TGTGCCAGCAGCTTACTAGCGGGAGGGCCTTACGAGCAGTACTTC
TRBV11-2,TRBJ1-1,.,.,CASMGRAVGTEAFF,TGTGCCAGCATGGGACGGGCAGTAGGGACTGAAGCTTTCTTT
TRBV5-1,TRBJ1-1,TRBD1,.,CASSSTGITEAFF,TGCGCCAGCAGCTCGACAGGGATCACTGAAGCTTTCTTT
TRBV6-1,TRBJ1-5,TRBD1,once,CASRFDRGWSQPQHF,TGTGCCAGCAGATTTGACAGGGGTTGGAGTCAGCCCCAGCATTTT
TRBV29-1,TRBJ1-1,.,.,CSVHLRAANTEAFF,TGCAGCGTCCACTTGAGGGCAGCGAACACTGAAGCTTTCTTT
TRBV10-3,TRBJ2-3,.,.,CAISEGGDTQYF,TGTGCCATCAGTGAGGGTGGAGATACGCAGTATTTT
TRBV10-3,TRBJ1-2,.,few,CAIKDSPNYGYTF,TGTGCCATCAAGGACAGTCCTAACTATGGCTACACCTTC
TRBV4-3,TRBJ2-2,.,once,CASSQDPRVTTGELFF,TGCGCCAGCAGCCAAGATCCCAGAGTAACCACCGGGGAGCTGTTTTTT
TRBV30,TRBJ2-7,.,once,CAGTGQGTYEQYF,TGTGCCGGAACAGGGCAGGGAACCTACGAGCAGTACTTC